This entry is about one TCR beta chain. This sample was taken from a study of blood T cell repertoires in COVID-19. The overall study: Whether acute or convalescent, the COVID-19 samples came from the United States, Italy and Spain. T cells, B-cell-depleted T cells, or PBMCs supplied cDNA or gDNA.

The CDR3 length is 13 residues. The V and J ends lost 4 bases and 5 bases respectively, with 10 bases between them. CDR1 is MNHNY, CDR2 SVGAGI, per germline (reference sequence). In the original analysis: The authors estimated nucleated cell counts from reference gene primer amplification. Assay: immunoSEQ multiplex PCR; the TCRdb copy retains only in-frame clones and omits some. V and J calls and clone size follow that table, whereas D and trimming were derived from the DNA. The sample has approximately 44,000 clones, roughly nine tenths seen once. The V call is TRBV6-6, the J call TRBJ2-3, with D possibly TRBD1 on 5 matching bases. Input material: peripheral blood. This receptor was identified in an elderly woman with acute or convalescent COVID-19. In DNA, the CDR3 is TGTGCCAGCAGTTTCCCGCAGGGAGATACGCAGTATTTT. Its protein product is CASSFPQGDTQYF.